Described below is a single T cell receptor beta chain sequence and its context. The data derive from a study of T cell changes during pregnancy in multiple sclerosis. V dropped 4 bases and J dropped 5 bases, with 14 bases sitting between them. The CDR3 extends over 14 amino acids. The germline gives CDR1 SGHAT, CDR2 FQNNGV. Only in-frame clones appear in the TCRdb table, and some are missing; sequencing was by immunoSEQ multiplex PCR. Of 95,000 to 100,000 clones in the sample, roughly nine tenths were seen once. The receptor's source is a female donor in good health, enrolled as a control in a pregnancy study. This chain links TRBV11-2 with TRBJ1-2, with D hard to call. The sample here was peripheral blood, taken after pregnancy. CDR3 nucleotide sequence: TGTGCCAGCAGCTCGTCTACTGGAGGGTATGGCTACACCTTC. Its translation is CASSSSTGGYGYTF.